One and the same sample provided the 20 T cell receptor beta chains below, sequenced in a study of T cell changes during pregnancy in multiple sclerosis. Measured with immunoSEQ multiplex PCR; TCRdb has only the in-frame clones, and not every one. The sample holds tens of thousands of clones, about 91% seen once. The sample in question was CD4+ T cells from peripheral blood mononuclear cells, obtained in the second trimester of pregnancy. The receptors originated from a female donor in good health, enrolled as a control in a pregnancy study.

The chain joins TRBV28 to TRBJ2-7, with a possible D match to TRBD2 (5 bases). The CDR3 loop spans 16 amino acids. From germline, CDR1 is MDHEN and CDR2 SYDVKM. V was clipped by 4 bases and J by 2 bases, with 18 bases between them. CDR3 bases: TGTGCCAGCAGTTCAGGAGCGGCTAGCCCCACCTACGAGCAGTACTTC. Protein: CASSSGAASPTYEQYF.

The V call is TRBV5-1, the J call TRBJ2-1; 11 bases agree with TRBD2. Germline CDR1 is SGHRS and CDR2 is YFSETQ. The CDR3 runs to 15 residues. Germline trimming cut 4 bases from V and 6 bases from J; bases unmatched to any gene: 6. CDR3 region: CASSLLAGELNEQFF. Written as DNA, the CDR3 is TGCGCCAGCAGCCTACTAGCGGGGGAGCTCAATGAGCAGTTCTTC.

The chain uses TRBV2 and TRBJ1-1; the match to TRBD1 covers 8 bases. The trim removed 7 bases at V and 1 base at J, leaving 5 bases unmatched. Germline V gene sequence: CDR1 SNHLY, CDR2 FYNNEI. The CDR3 covers 14 residues. In nucleotides, the CDR3 is TGTGCCAGCAAACAGGGGGAGACGAACACTGAAGCTTTCTTT. This sequence encodes CASKQGETNTEAFF.

The chain is built from TRBV6-1 and TRBJ2-3; 8 positions agree with TRBD2. The V segment lost 9 bases and the J segment 6 bases; nucleotides outside the gene matches: 8. This CDR3 contains 13 residues. In germline, CDR1 is MNHNS, CDR2 SASEGT. The CDR3 sequence is CASVSSGVDTQYF. The CDR3, as DNA: TGTGCCAGTGTGAGTAGCGGGGTGGATACGCAGTATTTT.

This clone occurred once. The gene calls are TRBV9 and TRBJ2-5, with D possibly matching TRBD2 (5 bases). The germline V gene encodes CDR1 SGDLS and CDR2 YYNGEE. The V end lost 3 bases, the J end lost 1 base, and 13 bases lay between the germline ends. This CDR3 spans 15 amino acids. CDR3 bases: TGTGCCAGCAGCGACCGGGGAAGAACCCAAGAGACCCAGTACTTC. This codes for CASSDRGRTQETQYF. Full variable domain (missing parts from reference TRBV9 and TRBJ2-5): DSGVTQTPKHLITATGQRVTLRCSPRSGDLSVYWYQQSLDQGLQFLIQYYNGEERAKGNILERFSAQQFPDLHSELNLSSLELGDSALYFCASSDRGRTQETQYFGPGTRLLVL.

This sequence joins TRBV30 and TRBJ2-5; D uncertain. Germline lookup yields CDR1 GTSNPN and CDR2 SVGIG (reference sequence). This CDR3 spans 10 amino acids. V lost 2 bases, J lost 5 bases, and 3 bases lay in between. DNA of the CDR3: TGTGCCTGGAGTAGCGAGACCCAGTACTTC. It specifies CAWSSETQYF.

The gene calls are TRBV15 and TRBJ2-3, with D possibly being TRBD2 (6 bases). Germline-derived CDR1 and CDR2 are LNHNV and YYDKDF (reference sequence). V was cut by 4 bases and J by 2 bases, with 16 bases left in between. CDR3 length equals 16 residues. The CDR3 nucleotides are TGTGCCACCAGCACCGGGACTTCAGAACTCACAGATACGCAGTATTTT. The encoded protein is CATSTGTSELTDTQYF.

The V and J genes are TRBV28 and TRBJ1-1; 7 bases fit TRBD1. Germline trimming cut 5 bases from V and 5 bases from J; bases unmatched to any gene: 11. The CDR3 contains 15 residues. Germline loops: CDR1 MDHEN, CDR2 SYDVKM. The CDR3 here is CASSPSRGRQTEAFF. The DNA for the CDR3 is TGTGCCAGCAGTCCGTCCAGGGGGAGACAGACTGAAGCTTTCTTT.

This clone was counted a few times. The chain uses TRBV6-4 and TRBJ2-3, with 9 bases that match TRBD1. From germline, CDR1 is MRHNA and CDR2 SNTAGT. CDR3 length equals 16 residues. V was clipped by 0 bases and J by 2 bases; unmatched bases: 3. The CDR3: CASSDSTGGHTDTQYF. The CDR3, as DNA: TGTGCCAGCAGTGACTCTACAGGGGGCCACACAGATACGCAGTATTTT.

This sequence joins TRBV19 and TRBJ1-1; D remains ambiguous. CDR1 is LNHDA and CDR2 is SQIVND in the germline V gene (reference sequence). The CDR3 runs 13 residues. Trimming stripped 7 bases from V and 8 bases from J, with 17 bases between. The CDR3 spells CASKGREGQEAFF. The CDR3 nucleotides are TGTGCCAGTAAAGGTCGCGAGGGCCAAGAAGCTTTCTTT.

The gene calls are TRBV5-1 and TRBJ1-2; D is ambiguous. In germline, CDR1 is SGHRS, CDR2 YFSETQ. The CDR3 contains 14 residues. Trimming pared 5 bases from V and 1 base from J, leaving 12 bases between. The CDR3 spells CASRPTGLNYGYTF. CDR3 nucleotide sequence: TGCGCCAGCAGACCCACCGGACTTAACTATGGCTACACCTTC. Supplemented by reference TRBV5-1 and TRBJ1-2, the full variable domain reads KAGVTQTPRYLIKTRGQQVTLSCSPISGHRSVSWYQQTPGQGLQFLFEYFSETQRNKGNFPGRFSGRQFSNSRSEMNVSTLELGDSALYLCASRPTGLNYGYTFGSGTRLTVV.

J is TRBJ1-2 and V is TRBV5-8; TRBD1 aligns across 9 bases. The V gene's germline CDR1 is SGHTS and CDR2 YDEGEE. The J segment lost 5 bases and the V segment lost 4 bases, leaving 6 bases of the junction unmatched. The CDR3 has 14 residues. The CDR3 coding sequence is TGTGCCAGCAGCAGACCGGGACAGGGATATGGCTACACCTTC. It translates to CASSRPGQGYGYTF. Drawing the rest from reference TRBV5-8 and TRBJ1-2, the complete variable domain is EAGVTQSPTHLIKTRGQQATLRCSPISGHTSVYWYQQALGLGLQFLLWYDEGEERNRGNFPPRFSGRQFPNYSSELNVNALELEDSALYLCASSRPGQGYGYTFGSGTRLTVV.

This chain connects TRBV5-6 to TRBJ2-7, with no clear D. The length of the CDR3 is 10 residues. V was trimmed by 7 bases and J by 3 bases, leaving 5 bases between them. Per germline, CDR1 SGHDT and CDR2 YYEEEE. The CDR3 protein is CASVYYEQYF. The CDR3 DNA sequence: TGTGCCAGCGTATACTACGAGCAGTACTTC.

The chain employs TRBV7-8 and TRBJ2-4; 16 nucleotides line up with TRBD2. Germline trimming cut 1 base from V and 7 bases from J; bases unmatched to any gene: 7. Germline V gene data show CDR1 as SGHVS and CDR2 as FQNEAQ. The CDR3 is 18 amino acids. CDR3 in DNA: TGTGCCAGCAGCTTAGTTGGCGGGACTAGCGGGAGGGGGAACATTCAGTACTTC. This encodes CASSLVGGTSGRGNIQYF.

This chain links TRBV29-1 with TRBJ2-5; a weak D match, TRBD2 (6 bases). This CDR3 spans 12 amino acids. V was trimmed by 4 bases and J by 7 bases, leaving 13 bases between them. Looked up from germline, CDR1 is SQVTM and CDR2 is ANQGSEA. CDR3 region: CSVVGDGGTQYF. The CDR3 DNA reads as TGCAGCGTTGTGGGGGACGGGGGGACCCAGTACTTC.

This rearrangement joins TRBV7-6 to TRBJ2-5, with a weak D call TRBD1 (6 bases). Germline lookup yields CDR1 SGHVS and CDR2 FNYEAQ. CDR3 size: 18 residues. The V end lost 6 bases, the J end lost 0 bases, and 23 bases lay between the germline ends. The CDR3: CASSFRVPTGTYQETQYF. CDR3 coding DNA: TGTGCCAGCAGTTTTCGCGTCCCGACAGGAACGTACCAAGAGACCCAGTACTTC.

The chain combines TRBV4-2 with TRBJ2-4; TRBD2 matches 8 bases. The CDR3 is 16 amino acids. CDR1 LGHNA and CDR2 YNFKEQ come from the germline V gene. The trim removed 2 bases at V and 7 bases at J, leaving 10 bases unmatched. In DNA form, the CDR3 reads TGTGCCAGCAGCCAAAATACCGGGACTAGTGGGAACATTCAGTACTTC. It encodes CASSQNTGTSGNIQYF.

This chain connects TRBV30 to TRBJ2-7, with 8 bases lining up with TRBD1. This CDR3 spans 13 amino acids. Germline values: CDR1 GTSNPN, CDR2 SVGIG (reference sequence). Trimming cost V 5 bases and J 3 bases; bases outside gene matches: 6. CDR3 region: CAWGQGLGYEQYF. In nucleotides, the CDR3 is TGTGCCTGGGGACAGGGACTGGGCTACGAGCAGTACTTC. The variable domain in full, with the rest retrieved from reference TRBV30 and TRBJ2-7, is SQTIHQWPATLVQPVGSPLSLECTVEGTSNPNLYWYRQAAGRGLQLLFYSVGIGQISSEVPQNLSASRPQDRQFILSSKKLLLSDSGFYLCAWGQGLGYEQYFGPGTRLTVT.

As DNA, the CDR3 is TGTGCCAGCAGCTTAGGGACTAGCGGTACCGGGGAGCTGTTTTTT. Encoded protein: CASSLGTSGTGELFF. The chain combines TRBV7-3 with TRBJ2-2; 11 bases fit TRBD2. This CDR3 has 15 residues. Germline V gene sequence: CDR1 SGHTA, CDR2 FQGTGA. Losses at the gene ends were 2 bases for V and 5 bases for J; bases not matched to a gene: 1.

V is TRBV6-5 and J is TRBJ2-2, with 9 bases fitting TRBD1. Trimming removed 4 bases from V and 3 bases from J; junction bases left unmatched: 6. This CDR3 spans 16 amino acids. In germline, CDR1 is MNHEY, CDR2 SVGAGI. CDR3 loop: CASSLQGAQDTGELFF. CDR3 bases: TGTGCCAGCAGTTTACAGGGGGCGCAGGACACCGGGGAGCTGTTTTTT.